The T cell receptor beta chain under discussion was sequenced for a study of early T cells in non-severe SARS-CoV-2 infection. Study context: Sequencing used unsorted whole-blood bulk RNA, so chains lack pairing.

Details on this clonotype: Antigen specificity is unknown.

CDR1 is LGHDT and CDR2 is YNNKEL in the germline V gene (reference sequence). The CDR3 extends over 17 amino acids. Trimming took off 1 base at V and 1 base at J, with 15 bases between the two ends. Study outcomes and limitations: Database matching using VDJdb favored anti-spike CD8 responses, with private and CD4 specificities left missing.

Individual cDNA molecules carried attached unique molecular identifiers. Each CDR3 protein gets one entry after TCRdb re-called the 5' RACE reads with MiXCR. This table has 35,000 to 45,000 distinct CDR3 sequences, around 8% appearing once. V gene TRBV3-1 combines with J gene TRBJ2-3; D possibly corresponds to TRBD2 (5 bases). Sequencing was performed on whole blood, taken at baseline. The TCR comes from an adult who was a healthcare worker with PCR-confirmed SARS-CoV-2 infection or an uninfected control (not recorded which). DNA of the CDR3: TGTGCCAGCAGCCAAGCAAGTAGCGATTCGGGCACAGATACGCAGTATTTT. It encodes CASSQASSDSGTDTQYF.